This T cell receptor (beta chain) appears in the sequencing data of a study of blood T cell repertoires in COVID-19. The protocol was immunoSEQ multiplex PCR, while the TCRdb copy is restricted to in-frame clones and leaves out a portion. There are about 95,000 clones in the sample; approximately 84% occur only once, and approximately 23% lies in the top ten. CDR3 length: 14 residues. Germline lookup yields CDR1 ENHRY and CDR2 SYGVKD. Trimming took off 4 bases at V and 0 bases at J, with 9 bases between the two ends. The chain recombines TRBV10-3 with TRBJ2-5; the D gene is possibly TRBD1 (6 bases). The source is a man of 80 years or more with active or convalescent COVID-19. Sequences were obtained from peripheral blood. The chain's CDR3 is CAISADRNQETQYF. DNA for the CDR3: TGTGCCATCAGTGCGGACAGAAACCAAGAGACCCAGTACTTC.